This T cell receptor beta chain originates from a study of radiation and T cells in renal cell carcinoma. About the research overall: Nephrectomy followed 15 Gy stereotactic body radiation by 4 weeks. Study conclusions and caveats: In blood, top tumor clones expanded by 2 weeks, shrinking by 4.

Regarding this clone: Its specificity is not known.

Germline CDR1 SGHNT, CDR2 YYREEE (reference sequence). V was pared by 0 bases and J by 7 bases, with 9 bases of the junction left unmatched. The CDR3 covers 15 residues. Assay used: immunoSEQ multiplex PCR; TCRdb lists only in-frame clones, some missing. Found here are tens of thousands of clones, 86% of them singletons; the top ten hold 20% to 25%. The time point denotes: blood 2 weeks post-SBRT. As for treatment: 15 Gy SBRT to primary tumor, nephrectomy 4 weeks later. Serial blood draws occurred at baseline and 2 and 4 weeks post-SBRT. V is TRBV5-4 and J is TRBJ2-5; 7 bases are shared with TRBD2. The receptor was derived from a woman aged 50 to 60 with renal cell carcinoma. The sample was blood, taken from a patient whose treatment included radiotherapy and nephrectomy. The CDR3 region has the DNA TGTGCCAGCAGCTTGGAGGGAGCTTCGGGAGGGACCCAGTACTTC. Translation: CASSLEGASGGTQYF.